The sequence of this TCR beta chain was determined in a study of cytomegalovirus exposure and HLA in healthy donors. Study-level findings and limits: Common viral pathogens (according to a later analysis) appeared linked to several of the most significant clusters.

About this clone itself: Its antigen is unidentified.

Healthy donors of bone marrow made up the group. There are 13 residues in the CDR3. V was clipped by 7 bases and J by 7 bases; unmatched bases: 5. The germline CDR1 and CDR2 sequences are SGHRS and YFSETQ. The PCR had 60 Vbeta and 13 Jbeta primers. TCRdb's copy holds only in-frame clones and misses some; the assay was immunoSEQ multiplex PCR. The table includes 65,000 to 85,000 clones, 70% to 85% detected once. The J gene is TRBJ1-3, the V gene TRBV5-1; TRBD1 agrees at 10 bases. Sequencing was performed on PBMCs. The sequence derives from a man aged 50-60 years in good health and CMV-seropositive. The CDR3 nucleotides are TGCGCCAGCGCCGGGACAGGGGACAACACCATATATTTT. Residues: CASAGTGDNTIYF.